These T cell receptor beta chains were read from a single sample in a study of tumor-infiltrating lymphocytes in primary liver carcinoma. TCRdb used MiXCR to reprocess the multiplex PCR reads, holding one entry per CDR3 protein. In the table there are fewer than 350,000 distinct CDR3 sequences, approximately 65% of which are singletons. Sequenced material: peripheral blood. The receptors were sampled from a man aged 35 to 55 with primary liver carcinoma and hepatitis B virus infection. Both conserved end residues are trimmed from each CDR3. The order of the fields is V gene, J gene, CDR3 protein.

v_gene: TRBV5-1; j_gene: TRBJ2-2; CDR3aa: ASRRGGANTGELF
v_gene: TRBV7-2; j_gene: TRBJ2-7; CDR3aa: ASSFRQGASEQY
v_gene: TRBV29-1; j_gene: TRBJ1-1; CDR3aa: SVVDLPAAF
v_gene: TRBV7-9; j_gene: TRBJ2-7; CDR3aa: ASSRVLDEKY
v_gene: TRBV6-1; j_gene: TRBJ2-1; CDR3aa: ASSEPSSGKGEQF
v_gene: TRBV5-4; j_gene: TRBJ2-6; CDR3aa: ASSLAPTGSGANVLT
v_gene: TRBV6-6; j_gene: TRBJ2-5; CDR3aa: ASSPGERQETQY
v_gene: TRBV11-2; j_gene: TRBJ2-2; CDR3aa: ASSLREGLLGELF
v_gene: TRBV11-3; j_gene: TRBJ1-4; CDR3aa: ASSLSVTDNEKLL
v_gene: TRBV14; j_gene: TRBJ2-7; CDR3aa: ASSQGPDTYEQY
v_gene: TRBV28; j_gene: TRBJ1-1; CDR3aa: ASSVPSGVTEAF
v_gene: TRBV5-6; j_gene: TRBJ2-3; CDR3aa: ASIMMVGGTQY
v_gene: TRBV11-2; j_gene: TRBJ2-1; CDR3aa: ASRLDWLAYNRQF
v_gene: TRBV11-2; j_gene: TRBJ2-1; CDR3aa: ASSILGRAAYNEQF
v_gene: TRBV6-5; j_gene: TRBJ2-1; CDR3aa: TSSGLACNEQF
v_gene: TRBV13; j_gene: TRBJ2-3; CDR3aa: ASSPHSDTQY
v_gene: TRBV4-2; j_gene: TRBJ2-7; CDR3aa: ASSQDWTESYEQY
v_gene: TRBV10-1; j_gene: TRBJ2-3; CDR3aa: ASCVTRTTDTQY
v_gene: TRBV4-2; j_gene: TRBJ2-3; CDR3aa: ASSPRTSVSTDTQY
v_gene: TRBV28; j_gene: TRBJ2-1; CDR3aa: ASNGVVGYNEQF
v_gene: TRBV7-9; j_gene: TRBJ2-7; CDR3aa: ASSQAGLAGPSYEQY
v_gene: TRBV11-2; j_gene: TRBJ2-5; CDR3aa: ANGPIIGGETQY
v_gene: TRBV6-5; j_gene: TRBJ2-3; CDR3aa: ASSYELSQGSSTDTQY
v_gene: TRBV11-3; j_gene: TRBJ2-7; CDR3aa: ASSPRTGEEHC
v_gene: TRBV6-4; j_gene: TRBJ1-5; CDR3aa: ANSDNPNQPQH
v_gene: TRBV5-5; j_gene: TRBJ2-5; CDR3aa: ASSLRGTQY
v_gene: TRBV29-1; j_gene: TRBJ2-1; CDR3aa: SVEDPDRSSYIEQF
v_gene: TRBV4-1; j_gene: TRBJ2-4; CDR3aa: ASSQDRAAGVNIRY
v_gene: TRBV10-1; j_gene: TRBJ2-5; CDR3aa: ASSDWEGGRETQY
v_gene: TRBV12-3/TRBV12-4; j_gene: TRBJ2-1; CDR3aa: ASSPGGSFNEQF
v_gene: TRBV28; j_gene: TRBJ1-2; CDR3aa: ASKEGKGYGYT
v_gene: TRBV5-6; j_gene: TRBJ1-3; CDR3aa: TSSLGPGSGNTIY
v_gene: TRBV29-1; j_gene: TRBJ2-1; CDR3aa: SVTLRASRTYNEQF
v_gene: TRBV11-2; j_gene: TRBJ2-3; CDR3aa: ASSLQRGKADTQY
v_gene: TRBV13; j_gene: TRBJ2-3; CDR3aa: ASSLEADFTDTQY
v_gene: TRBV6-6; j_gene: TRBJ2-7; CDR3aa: ASSYLRGRYEQY
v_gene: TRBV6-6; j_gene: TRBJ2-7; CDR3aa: ASSYLAGVYEQY
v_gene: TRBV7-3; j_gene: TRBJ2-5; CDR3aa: ASSLTSGEETQY
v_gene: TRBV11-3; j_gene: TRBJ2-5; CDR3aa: ASSLPGRLYPETQY
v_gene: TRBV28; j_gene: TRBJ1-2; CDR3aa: ASRPGTLNYGYT
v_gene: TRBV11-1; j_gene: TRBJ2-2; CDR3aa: ANSPPGAGLNTGELL
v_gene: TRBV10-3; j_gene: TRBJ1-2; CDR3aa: AISANPQGAGYT
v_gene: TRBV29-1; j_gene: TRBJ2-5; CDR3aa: SVREGGKTQY
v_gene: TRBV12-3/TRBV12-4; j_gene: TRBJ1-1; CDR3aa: ASSLGQGKGAF
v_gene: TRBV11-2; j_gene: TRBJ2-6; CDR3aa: ASSSGLAGGVGGANVLT
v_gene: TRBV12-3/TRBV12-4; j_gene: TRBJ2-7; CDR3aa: ASSGDGKGGCEQY
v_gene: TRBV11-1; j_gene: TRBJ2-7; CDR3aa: ASSWASGSVNEQY
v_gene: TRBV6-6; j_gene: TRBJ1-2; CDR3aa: ASSRDLYGYT